This T cell receptor (beta chain) was observed in a study of T cell responses to AZD1222 COVID-19 vaccine. CDR1 is KGHSH and CDR2 is LQKENI in the germline V gene. Trimming took 8 bases from V and 7 from J, leaving 17 bases between them. The CDR3 sequence is 13 residues long. The table came from immunoSEQ multiplex PCR; TCRdb's copy has only in-frame clones and leaves some out. The top ten clones hold 1.9% of a sample with around 150,000 clones, 85% to 90% of them seen once. This specimen consisted of peripheral blood, obtained on day 0 of AZD1222 vaccination. This receptor was identified in an adult in good health. V and J are TRBV18 and TRBJ1-1; maybe TRBD1 (6 bases). CDR3 sequence: CASTQSQGNEAFF. CDR3 in DNA: TGTGCCAGCACTCAATCACAGGGTAATGAAGCTTTCTTT.